Shown below are 14 T cell receptor beta chains from a single sample sequenced in a study of T cells after yellow fever vaccination. TCRdb passed the 5' RACE reads through MiXCR, listing each CDR3 protein once. The table has 140,000 to 150,000 distinct CDR3 sequences, around 6.3% seen once; the top ten hold under 0.7%. Sequenced here: CD4+ T cells sorted from PBMCs, sampled 10 days after the yellow fever booster vaccination. All receptors derive from a man aged 25 to 40 who received the YFV17D yellow fever vaccine.

The gene calls are TRBV30 and TRBJ1-4; D uncertain. V gave up 0 bases and J gave up 0 bases, with 5 bases separating them. There are 14 residues in the CDR3. In germline, CDR1 is GTSNPN, CDR2 SVGIG (reference sequence). Here the CDR3 reads CAWSVLTTNEKLFF. DNA of the CDR3: TGTGCCTGGAGTGTACTAACAACTAATGAAAAACTGTTTTTT.

This clonotype was seen many times. This rearrangement joins TRBV25-1 to TRBJ2-7; the match to TRBD1 covers 11 bases. There are 16 residues in the CDR3. Unmatched junction bases numbered 13, after V lost 6 bases and J lost 6 bases. The V gene's germline CDR1 is MGHDK and CDR2 SYGVNS. The CDR3 region has the DNA TGTGCCAGCAGCGACGAGAGGGGACAGGGGGGTCCCGAGCAGTACTTC. This sequence encodes CASSDERGQGGPEQYF.

This clonotype was picked up many times. The J gene is TRBJ1-5, the V gene TRBV20-1; the D gene is possibly TRBD1 (5 bases). Per germline, CDR1 DFQATT and CDR2 SNEGSKA (reference sequence). V was pared by 5 bases and J by 3 bases, with 14 bases between. This CDR3 has 14 amino acids. DNA of the CDR3: TGCAGTGCTGCAGGGCGGGTGAACAATCAGCCCCAGCATTTT. Its protein is CSAAGRVNNQPQHF.

This clonotype was picked up many times. V gene TRBV20-1 combines with J gene TRBJ2-1; 8 nucleotides match TRBD1. Germline V gene data show CDR1 as DFQATT and CDR2 as SNEGSKA (reference sequence). V lost 0 bases and J lost 6; bases outside the gene matches: 7. The CDR3 length is 15 residues. The CDR3 sequence: CSARDLTGVGNEQFF. CDR3 DNA sequence: TGCAGTGCTAGAGACTTGACAGGGGTTGGCAATGAGCAGTTCTTC.

Ten or more counts support this clonotype. For the CDR3, the DNA is TGTGCCAGCTCACCATTCACGGGGCCTGAGGAGACCCAGTACTTC. The encoded protein is CASSPFTGPEETQYF. J is TRBJ2-5 and V is TRBV18; TRBD1 or TRBD2 may be the D gene (5 bases each). The CDR3 runs to 15 residues. Germline V lookup: CDR1 KGHSH, CDR2 LQKENI. Trimming removed 2 bases at V and 5 bases at J, with 15 bases between.

This clonotype was found a few times. The chain is built from TRBV19 and TRBJ2-5, with D possibly being TRBD1 or TRBD2 (5 bases each). Germline V gene sequence: CDR1 LNHDA, CDR2 SQIVND (reference sequence). The CDR3 consists of 13 residues. V was clipped by 5 bases and J by 4 bases, with 11 bases between them. Here the CDR3 DNA reads TGTGCCAGTAGTCGGGGCTCCCCAGAGACCCAGTACTTC. Residues: CASSRGSPETQYF.

The chain uses TRBV10-3 and TRBJ2-7, with 9 nucleotides matching TRBD2. CDR3 length equals 12 residues. With V trimmed by 11 bases and J by 7 bases, 9 bases remained unmatched. The germline V gene has CDR1 ENHRY and CDR2 SYGVKD. The CDR3 region is CALGLAGEEQYF. DNA of the CDR3: TGTGCCCTCGGTTTAGCGGGAGAAGAGCAGTACTTC.

The J gene is TRBJ1-3, the V gene TRBV20-1; D is unclear. Trimming removed 0 bases from V and 4 bases from J, with 13 bases in between. Germline V gene lookup returns CDR1 DFQATT and CDR2 SNEGSKA (reference sequence). The CDR3 runs 15 residues. This chain's CDR3 is CSARDLGSAGNTIYF. CDR3 DNA sequence: TGCAGTGCTAGAGATCTCGGCTCAGCAGGAAACACCATATATTTT.

This clonotype was seen many times. The chain links TRBV6-5 to TRBJ2-7; 14 bases line up with TRBD2. The CDR3 is 15 residues long. The trim removed 2 bases at V and 7 bases at J, leaving 4 bases unmatched. CDR1 and CDR2 from the germline V gene are MNHEY and SVGAGI. CDR3 sequence (DNA): TGTGCCAGCAGTTACGGGACTAGCGGGAGAGGGGAGCAGTACTTC. Protein: CASSYGTSGRGEQYF.

This clonotype was seen repeatedly, ten times or more. The J gene is TRBJ2-1, the V gene TRBV4-3; D perhaps matches TRBD2 (5 bases). From germline, CDR1 is LGHNA and CDR2 YSLEER. Trimming took 0 bases from V and 4 from J, leaving 7 bases between them. The CDR3 covers 14 residues. CDR3 nucleotides: TGCGCCAGCAGCCAAGATGGGAGATACAATGAGCAGTTCTTC. Its translation: CASSQDGRYNEQFF.

This clonotype was detected many times. The chain combines TRBV7-8 with TRBJ2-3, with 8 bases lining up with TRBD2. With V trimmed by 3 bases and J by 3 bases, 8 bases remained unmatched. Looked up from germline, CDR1 is SGHVS and CDR2 is FQNEAQ. There are 16 residues in the CDR3. In DNA, the CDR3 is TGTGCCAGCAGCTTGAAGCGGGAGATCGAAACAGATACGCAGTATTTT. Amino acids: CASSLKREIETDTQYF. The variable domain in full, completed from reference TRBV7-8 and TRBJ2-3, reads GAGVSQSPRYKVAKRGQDVALRCDPISGHVSLFWYQQALGQGPEFLTYFQNEAQLDKSGLPSDRFFAERPEGSVSTLKIQRTQQEDSAVYLCASSLKREIETDTQYFGPGTRLTVL.

This clonotype came up a few times. The chain couples TRBV7-2 to TRBJ2-5; TRBD2 matches at 14 bases. Germline V gives CDR1 SGHTA, CDR2 FQGNSA. This CDR3 has 17 residues. Germline trimming cut 5 bases from V and 5 bases from J; bases unmatched to any gene: 10. The CDR3 spells CASSRGGLAGVMETQYF. CDR3 nucleotides: TGTGCCAGCAGCCGTGGGGGACTAGCGGGAGTCATGGAGACCCAGTACTTC.

This clonotype has a count of ten or more. The rearrangement links TRBV7-2 to TRBJ1-1; 9 positions agree with TRBD1. The CDR3 loop spans 13 amino acids. Germline V gene lookup returns CDR1 SGHTA and CDR2 FQGNSA. J was trimmed by 4 bases and V by 4 bases; bases with no gene match: 1. CDR3 coding DNA: TGTGCCAGCAGCTGGACAGGGGTCACTGAAGCTTTCTTT. This encodes CASSWTGVTEAFF.

This clonotype was counted a single time. Just one base apart from a much larger clone, this may be a read error. The gene calls are TRBV20-1 and TRBJ2-1, with 8 bases lining up with TRBD2. Looked up from germline, CDR1 is DFQATT and CDR2 is SNEGSKA (reference sequence). The CDR3 runs to 14 residues. CDR3 residues: CSPGRREVNNEHFF. In nucleotides, the CDR3 is TGCAGCCCTGGGCGGCGGGAGGTCAACAATGAGCACTTCTTC.